The clone carrying this T cell receptor (beta chain) has ten or more counts. Its antigen remains unidentified. Sequencing libraries for TCR beta were prepared with iRepertoire HTBI primers and Arm-PCR of CDR3 regions. TCRdb recomputed calls from the multiplex PCR reads with MiXCR, one row per CDR3 protein. The sample records about 470,000 distinct CDR3 sequences, less than 25% being singletons. The sample belongs to a study of regulatory T cells in long-lasting Graves disease. Study-wide points: Persistent cases favored TRBV28, TRBJ1-2 and TRBJ2-5.

Germline values: CDR1 DFQATT, CDR2 SNEGSKA (reference sequence). Trimming stripped 5 bases from V and 5 bases from J, with 15 bases between. The CDR3 is made up of 13 amino acids. Indicated time point: persistent/refractory GD, antithyroid drugs over 5 years with positive TRAb. RNA isolated from PBMCs was used to make the TCR library. The rearrangement links TRBV20-1 to TRBJ2-5; D is possibly TRBD2 (6 bases). The sample consisted of peripheral blood mononuclear cells (PBMCs), taken when the disease was refractory, from a patient treated with antithyroid drugs. The receptor was derived from a female donor with Graves disease. In DNA, the CDR3 is TGCAGTGCTGTCCGGAAGGGGAGGGAGACCCAGTACTTC. Translating it yields CSAVRKGRETQYF.